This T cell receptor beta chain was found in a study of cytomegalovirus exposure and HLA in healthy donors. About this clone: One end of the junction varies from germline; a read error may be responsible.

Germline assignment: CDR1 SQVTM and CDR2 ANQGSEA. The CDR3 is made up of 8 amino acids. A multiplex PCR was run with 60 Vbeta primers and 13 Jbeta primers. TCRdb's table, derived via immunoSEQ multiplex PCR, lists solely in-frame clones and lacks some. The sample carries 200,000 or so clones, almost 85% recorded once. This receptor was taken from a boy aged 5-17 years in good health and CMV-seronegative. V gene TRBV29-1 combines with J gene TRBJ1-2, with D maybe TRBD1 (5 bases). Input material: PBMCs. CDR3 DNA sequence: TGCAGCGTTGGGGTGCAGGGCTTC. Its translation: CSVGVQGF.